This section outlines one T cell receptor (beta chain) sequence together with its context. Its antigen is still unknown. Hyperthyroidism in these 18- to 65-year-old patients was newly diagnosed, lasting under 2 months. Trimming left V 5 bases short and J 1 base short, with 11 bases between. This CDR3 comprises 13 residues. Germline assignment: CDR1 SQVTM and CDR2 ANQGSEA. Researchers took RNA transcripts and amplified TCR beta CDR3 regions from them. Second-round multiplex PCR followed a first-round RT-PCR using HTBI primers. Each CDR3 protein gets one entry after TCRdb re-called the multiplex PCR reads with MiXCR. The sample has around 1.1 million distinct CDR3 sequences, about 36% seen once. The source of the sample is a study of Graves' ophthalmopathy and Graves' hyperthyroidism. Study-wide findings and caveats: Forecasting of ophthalmopathy progression by the model achieved approximately 70% sensitivity and roughly 72% specificity.

The source of this sequence is an adult man with Graves' hyperthyroidism. Source material: peripheral blood or thyroid tissue (not recorded which). J is TRBJ1-1 and V is TRBV29-1; D is possibly TRBD1 (5 bases). Written as DNA, the CDR3 is TGCAGCGTTCAGGGTCTGGCGAACACTGAAGCTTTCTTT. As protein: CSVQGLANTEAFF. Drawing the rest from reference TRBV29-1 and TRBJ1-1, the complete variable domain is SAVISQKPSRDICQRGTSLTIQCQVDSQVTMMFWYRQQPGQSLTLIATANQGSEATYESGFVIDKFPISRPNLTFSTLTVSNMSPEDSSIYLCSVQGLANTEAFFGQGTRLTVV.